This T cell receptor beta chain originates from a study of T cells in localized non-small cell lung cancer. Only in-frame clones appear in the TCRdb table, and some are missing; sequencing was by immunoSEQ multiplex PCR. The sample holds hundreds of clones; 25% to 35% are singletons and the top ten take 15% to 20%. The clonotype originates from a man aged 40-75 years with stage II lung adenocarcinoma. The sequences come from normal lung tissue next to the tumor, collected before any cancer treatment.

The DNA of the CDR3 is TGCGCCAGCAGCTCAAATCCTATCGCAGATACGCAGTATTTT. Amino acid sequence: CASSSNPIADTQYF. The genes are TRBV5-1 and TRBJ2-3, with D unresolved. The CDR3 is 14 residues long. The germline CDR1 and CDR2 sequences are SGHRS and YFSETQ. The germline V and J ends were trimmed by 3 bases and 4 bases, with 12 bases remaining between them. The full variable domain, with the rest looked up from reference TRBV5-1 and TRBJ2-3, is KAGVTQTPRYLIKTRGQQVTLSCSPISGHRSVSWYQQTPGQGLQFLFEYFSETQRNKGNFPGRFSGRQFSNSRSEMNVSTLELGDSALYLCASSSNPIADTQYFGPGTRLTVL.